Presented here are 10 T cell receptor beta chains from one specimen sequenced in a study of blood T cell repertoires in COVID-19. Repertoires were generated with immunoSEQ multiplex PCR, while TCRdb's copy carries only in-frame clones and drops some. There are around 76,000 clones in the sample; approximately 90% occur only once, and roughly 6% lies in the top ten. The sequenced material came from peripheral blood. The receptors derive from a human donor in a cohort sampled during active COVID-19.

The gene calls are TRBV11-3 and TRBJ2-1, with TRBD1 matching over 10 bases. V lost 1 base, J lost 7 bases, and 10 bases stayed unmatched. The CDR3 consists of 17 residues. Germline V gene data show CDR1 as SGHNT and CDR2 as YENEEA. The CDR3 DNA reads as TGTGCCAGCAGCTTAGTGGTGTCCGGGACAGGGGTGAATGAGCAGTTCTTC. Translating it yields CASSLVVSGTGVNEQFF.

This clone was observed a single time. The chain employs TRBV6-5 and TRBJ2-1; TRBD1 might be the D (5 bases). The CDR3 has 16 amino acids. Per the germline V gene, CDR1 is MNHEY and CDR2 is SVGAGI. Deletions cut 0 bases from V and 0 bases from J, with 9 bases between. The DNA for the CDR3 is TGTGCCAGCAGTTACTCCCCTGACAGCTCCTACAATGAGCAGTTCTTC. It encodes CASSYSPDSSYNEQFF.

The chain recombines TRBV9 with TRBJ2-3; 8 nucleotides agree with TRBD2. V gave up 0 bases and J gave up 0 bases; unmatched junction bases: 9. CDR1 is SGDLS, CDR2 YYNGEE, per germline. CDR3 length: 18 residues. In DNA form, the CDR3 reads TGTGCCAGCAGCGTAGGGGTTAGCGGGACCTTTAGCACAGATACGCAGTATTTT. Translation gives CASSVGVSGTFSTDTQYF.

The genes are TRBV24-1 and TRBJ1-2; D remains unclear. The germline gives CDR1 KGHDR, CDR2 SFDVKD. The CDR3 consists of 12 residues. The ends were cut back, 6 bases at V and 0 bases at J, with 4 bases in the middle. As DNA, the CDR3 is TGTGCCACCAGTACAGCTAACTATGGCTACACCTTC. Amino acids: CATSTANYGYTF.

The chain is built from TRBV10-3 and TRBJ1-4; 9 positions match TRBD1. V lost 5 bases, J lost 0 bases, and 10 bases stayed unmatched. The CDR3 runs to 18 residues. Germline V gene data show CDR1 as ENHRY and CDR2 as SYGVKD. In DNA, the CDR3 is TGTGCCATCAGTCCGGGACAGGGAAGGGGGACAACTAATGAAAAACTGTTTTTT. Translating gives CAISPGQGRGTTNEKLFF.

V gene TRBV18 combines with J gene TRBJ1-1; D is possibly TRBD1 (5 bases). This CDR3 has 14 residues. Germline loops: CDR1 KGHSH, CDR2 LQKENI. Trimming took 3 bases from V and 1 from J, leaving 9 bases between them. The CDR3 is CASSPTAENTEAFF. CDR3 DNA sequence: TGTGCCAGCTCACCGACAGCCGAGAACACTGAAGCTTTCTTT. The entire variable domain, with the rest obtained from reference TRBV18 and TRBJ1-1, is as follows: NAGVMQNPRHLVRRRGQEARLRCSPMKGHSHVYWYRQLPEEGLKFMVYLQKENIIDESGMPKERFSAEFPKEGPSILRIQQVVRGDSAAYFCASSPTAENTEAFFGQGTRLTVV.

This clone has only one observation. The chain employs TRBV6-6 and TRBJ2-3, with D unresolved. In germline, CDR1 is MNHNY, CDR2 SVGAGI (reference sequence). The CDR3 is 12 residues long. The CDR3 coding sequence is TGTGTTTCGAGTCCTAGCACAGATACGCAGTATTTT. This translates into CVSSPSTDTQYF.

The chain is built from TRBV6-5 and TRBJ1-6; 7 bases match TRBD1. CDR1 MNHEY and CDR2 SVGAGI come from the germline V gene. This CDR3 comprises 16 residues. The V and J ends lost 2 bases and 3 bases, in that order; junction bases with no gene match: 4. The CDR3 is CASSYLQGHYNSPLHF. Written as DNA, the CDR3 is TGTGCCAGCAGTTACCTACAGGGGCACTATAATTCACCCCTCCACTTT.

This sequence joins TRBV6-5 and TRBJ2-5; 13 bases agree with TRBD2. Germline CDR1 is MNHEY and CDR2 is SVGAGI. The length of the CDR3 is 15 residues. Germline trimming cut 1 base from V and 9 bases from J; bases unmatched to any gene: 5. As DNA, the CDR3 is TGTGCCAGCAGTTACTTCGGACTAGCGGGAGATGCCCAGTACTTC. Translating gives CASSYFGLAGDAQYF.

CDR3 sequence (DNA): TGTGCCAGCAGGGATCAGGGGACCGGGGAGCTGTTTTTT. Amino acid sequence: CASRDQGTGELFF. The chain carries TRBV12-3 or TRBV12-4 and TRBJ2-2; D might be TRBD1 (6 bases). Trimming took off 6 bases at V and 5 bases at J, with 10 bases between the two ends. This CDR3 region has 13 residues.